This is a list of T cell receptor beta chains from one sample in a study of technical replicates of blood from several donors. Assay: immunoSEQ multiplex PCR; the TCRdb copy retains only in-frame clones and omits some. The sample carries about 75,000 clones, around 97% recorded once. The sequenced sample consisted of T cells isolated from PBMCs. The receptors shown here come from a human donor in good health. The CDR3 runs from the conserved cysteine through the conserved F or W.

TRBJ1-4 | TRBV29-1 | CSVARGSRGNEKLFF
TRBJ1-2 | TRBV5-8 | CASRGSRQGKVSYGYTF
TRBJ1-2 | TRBV30 | CAWSRVLANYGYTF
TRBJ2-1 | TRBV19 | CASSIGVLASYNEQFF
TRBJ1-2 | TRBV5-4 | CASSLEAGGQSGYTF
TRBJ2-1 | TRBV19 | CASRIAGGPGNEQFF
TRBJ1-2 | TRBV4-1 | CASSQDKTGYFGYTF
TRBJ2-1 | TRBV25-1 | CASSESGRSSYNEQFF
TRBJ2-7 | TRBV15 | CATSRDRDSVYEQYF
TRBJ2-1 | TRBV10-1 | CAITLVVSSGMFSDEQFF
TRBJ2-7 | TRBV30 | CACLGAGGYEQYF
TRBJ2-7 | TRBV27 | CASSSSPTGNEQYF
TRBJ2-1 | TRBV7-9 | CASSLGQFGRALNEQFF
TRBJ2-1 | TRBV5-6 | CASSEAGDRNRNEQFF
TRBJ2-1 | TRBV29-1 | CSAPRWEGDNEQFF
TRBJ2-7 | TRBV5-1 | CASSLSRKNYEQYF
TRBJ1-5 | TRBV12-2 | CASRLTGSSNQPQHF
TRBJ2-2 | TRBV7-9 | CASSPGPPGELFF
TRBJ2-7 | TRBV12-2 | CTAIIEQYF
TRBJ2-3 | TRBV11-3 | CASRIGLSGTDTQYF